Listed here is a single T cell receptor beta chain. This CDR3 contains 15 residues. Trimming stripped 0 bases from V and 6 bases from J, with 12 bases between. Germline lookup yields CDR1 MNHNS and CDR2 SASEGT. Authors' data handling: Amplifying reference gene primers gave estimates of nucleated cell counts. The assay was immunoSEQ multiplex PCR, and TCRdb's table has in-frame clones only and misses some. Clonal size and the V and J genes are those of that table, whereas D and trimming came from the DNA. This table has a few hundred thousand clones, nearly 90% appearing once. The sample originates from a study of blood T cell repertoires in COVID-19. Study summary: T cells, B-cell-depleted T cells, or PBMCs provided the cDNA or gDNA that served as material.

This chain uses TRBV6-1 with TRBJ2-1; no reliable D call. The clonotype comes from a woman aged 60-75 years who had recovered from COVID-19. The specimen sequenced was PBMCs or T cells enriched from blood (not recorded which). Here the CDR3 DNA reads TGTGCCAGCAGTGAAGCAATCTCTAGGATCAATGAGCAGTTCTTC. Protein: CASSEAISRINEQFF.